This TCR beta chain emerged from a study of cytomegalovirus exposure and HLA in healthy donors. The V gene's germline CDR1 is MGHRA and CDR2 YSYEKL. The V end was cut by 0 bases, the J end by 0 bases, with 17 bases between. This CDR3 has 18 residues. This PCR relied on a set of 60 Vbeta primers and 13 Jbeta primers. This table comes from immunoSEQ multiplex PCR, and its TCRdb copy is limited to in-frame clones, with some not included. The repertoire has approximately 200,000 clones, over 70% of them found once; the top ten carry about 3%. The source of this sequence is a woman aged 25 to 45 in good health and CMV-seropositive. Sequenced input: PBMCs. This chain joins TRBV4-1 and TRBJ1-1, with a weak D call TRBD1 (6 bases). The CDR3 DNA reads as TGCGCCAGCAGCCAAGAATCGATGGGGACACTACTGAACACTGAAGCTTTCTTT. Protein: CASSQESMGTLLNTEAFF.